A selection of T cell receptor beta chains follows, all from one sample in a study of regulatory T cells in long-lasting Graves disease. MiXCR, applied by TCRdb to the multiplex PCR reads, yields one record per CDR3 protein. The sample lists roughly 250,000 distinct CDR3 sequences, approximately 18% occurring once. The same data also went into a second study, on T cells in Graves' hyperthyroidism and ophthalmopathy.

Material: peripheral blood mononuclear cells (PBMCs), obtained at new diagnosis, from a patient treated with antithyroid drugs. All receptors come from a woman between 25 and 40 years old with Graves disease. CDR3s include the opening cysteine and the closing phenylalanine or tryptophan. Clone size is stated in some rows and not others, as once, few, many or a class when expanded.

many,TRBJ2-4,TRBV6-1,CASSEIWGQLTKNIQYF
many,TRBJ1-4,TRBV7-2,CASSLKVTGRVCF
NA,TRBJ1-2,TRBV9,CASSLRDRGMHGYTF
few,TRBJ1-2,TRBV9,CASTPAEGASYGYTF
many,TRBJ2-1,TRBV7-6,CASSDTGSSYNEQFF
many,TRBJ1-1,TRBV4-2,CASSQASLRAEAFF
few,TRBJ2-5,TRBV18,CASSPRRGGGEAQYF
many,TRBJ1-2,TRBV6-1,CASSGTAVGYTF
many,TRBJ2-4,TRBV5-8,CASGSGGIAKNIQYF
NA,TRBJ2-5,TRBV5-1,CASSWSFGLAGLETQYF
many,TRBJ1-2,TRBV9,CASSTVGVYYGYTF
many,TRBJ1-5,TRBV4-1,CASSRDTGNQPQHF
many,TRBJ2-2,TRBV3-1,CASSQGTGYQLGGELFF
many,TRBJ1-1,TRBV7-9,CASRPTGGGTEAFF
NA,TRBJ1-5,TRBV4-2,CASSQLDTARTQHF
many,TRBJ1-4,TRBV7-3,CASSPYGGEKLFF
many,TRBJ2-7,TRBV5-1,CASSLPGQGSYEQYF
many,TRBJ1-5,TRBV2,CASRGGLGNQPQHF
many,TRBJ2-3,TRBV7-9,CASSSGGDPGAVPTQYF
many,TRBJ2-7,TRBV12-3/TRBV12-4,CASRSGDRAYEQYF